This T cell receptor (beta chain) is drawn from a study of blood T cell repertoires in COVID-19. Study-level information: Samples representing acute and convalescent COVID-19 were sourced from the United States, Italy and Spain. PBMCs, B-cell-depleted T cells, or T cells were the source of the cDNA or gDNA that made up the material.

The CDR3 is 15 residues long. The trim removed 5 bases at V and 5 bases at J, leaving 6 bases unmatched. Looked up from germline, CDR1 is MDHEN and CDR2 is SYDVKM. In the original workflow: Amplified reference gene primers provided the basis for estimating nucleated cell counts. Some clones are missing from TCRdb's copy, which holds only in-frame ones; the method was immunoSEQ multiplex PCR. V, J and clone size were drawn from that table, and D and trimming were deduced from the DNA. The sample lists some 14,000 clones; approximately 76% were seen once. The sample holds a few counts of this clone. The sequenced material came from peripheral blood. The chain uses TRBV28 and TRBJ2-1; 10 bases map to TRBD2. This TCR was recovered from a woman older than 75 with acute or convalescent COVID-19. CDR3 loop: CASSRSGGAHNEQFF. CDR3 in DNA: TGTGCCAGCAGTCGGAGCGGGGGGGCCCACAATGAGCAGTTCTTC. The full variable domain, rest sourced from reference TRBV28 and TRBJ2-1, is DVKVTQSSRYLVKRTGEKVFLECVQDMDHENMFWYRQDPGLGLRLIYFSYDVKMKEKGDIPEGYSVSREKKERFSLILESASTNQTSMYLCASSRSGGAHNEQFFGPGTRLTVL.